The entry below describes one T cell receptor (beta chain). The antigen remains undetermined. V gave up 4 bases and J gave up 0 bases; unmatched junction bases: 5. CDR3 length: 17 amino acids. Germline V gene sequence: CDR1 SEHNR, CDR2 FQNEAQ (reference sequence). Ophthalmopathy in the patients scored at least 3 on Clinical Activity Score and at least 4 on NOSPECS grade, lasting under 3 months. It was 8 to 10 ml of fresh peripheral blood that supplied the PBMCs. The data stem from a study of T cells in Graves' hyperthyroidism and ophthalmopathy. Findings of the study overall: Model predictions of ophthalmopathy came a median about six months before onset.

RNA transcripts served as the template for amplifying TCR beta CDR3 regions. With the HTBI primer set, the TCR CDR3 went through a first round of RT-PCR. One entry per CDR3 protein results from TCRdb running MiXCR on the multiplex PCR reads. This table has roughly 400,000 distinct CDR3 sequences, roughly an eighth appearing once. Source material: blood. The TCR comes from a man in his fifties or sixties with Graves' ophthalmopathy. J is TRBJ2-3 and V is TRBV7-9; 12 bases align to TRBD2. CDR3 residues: CASSSLAGGPSTDTQYF. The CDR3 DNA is TGTGCCAGCAGCTCGCTAGCGGGAGGGCCGAGCACAGATACGCAGTATTTT.